Following are 8 T cell receptor beta chains from one sample sequenced in a study of T-cell memory formation after mild COVID-19. TCRdb re-called the 5' RACE reads through MiXCR, storing one row per CDR3 protein. The data contain about 400,000 distinct CDR3 sequences, roughly 18% of them singletons. The sample was PBMCs or a T cell subset sorted from them (not recorded which). The receptors derive from a man aged 18-30 years who had mild COVID-19 (a few samples of this study predate the infection). Cell type and time point are not known.

This clonotype was observed many times. The J gene is TRBJ2-4, the V gene TRBV6-2 or TRBV6-3; D unclear. This CDR3 has 15 amino acids. The V gene's germline CDR1 is MNHEY and CDR2 SVGEGT. V gave up 6 bases and J gave up 0 bases, with 12 bases separating them. The CDR3, as DNA: TGTGCCAGCAGCCCTGACCCCTCAGCCAAAAACATTCAGTACTTC. It translates to CASSPDPSAKNIQYF.

The chain links TRBV27 to TRBJ2-3, with 10 bases aligning to TRBD2. Trimming took 1 base from V and 2 from J; bases not matched to a gene: 3. Germline CDR1 MNHEY, CDR2 SMNVEV (reference sequence). The CDR3 length is 16 residues. The chain's CDR3 is CASSLYSGGFTDTQYF. The CDR3 DNA is TGTGCCAGCAGTTTATATAGCGGGGGGTTCACAGATACGCAGTATTTT.

This clonotype appeared many times. The V gene is TRBV7-9, the J gene TRBJ1-4, with D unresolved. The CDR3 sequence is 13 residues long. The V and J ends lost 0 bases and 8 bases respectively, with 7 bases between them. Germline assignment: CDR1 SEHNR and CDR2 FQNEAQ (reference sequence). Here the CDR3 reads CASSLAVGEKLFF. The CDR3 bases are TGTGCCAGCAGCTTAGCGGTGGGGGAAAAACTGTTTTTT.

This clonotype showed up many times. The rearrangement joins TRBV9 to TRBJ2-1; the D gene is possibly TRBD1 (5 bases). Germline V CDR1 and CDR2: SGDLS, YYNGEE. Trimming left V 4 bases short and J 11 bases short, with 10 bases between. The CDR3 length is 11 residues. CDR3 sequence: CASSPGSQQFF. CDR3 bases: TGTGCCAGCAGCCCAGGGTCCCAGCAGTTCTTC.

This clonotype has only a few counts. The chain recombines TRBV29-1 with TRBJ2-1; D is unresolved. Germline assignment: CDR1 SQVTM and CDR2 ANQGSEA. Trimming took off 5 bases at V and 6 bases at J, with 11 bases between the two ends. The CDR3 is 12 amino acids. The CDR3 reads CSVSVTTNEQFF. The CDR3 DNA is TGCAGCGTTTCAGTCACTACCAATGAGCAGTTCTTC.

The J gene is TRBJ1-3, the V gene TRBV6-5, with D perhaps TRBD1 (6 bases). This CDR3 is built from 15 residues. With 5 bases removed from V and 1 base from J, the gap between germline ends came to 12 bases. CDR1 and CDR2 from the germline V gene are MNHEY and SVGAGI. The chain's CDR3 is CASSRGTSSGNTIYF. The CDR3 DNA sequence: TGTGCCAGCAGTCGAGGGACATCGTCTGGAAACACCATATATTTT.

The CDR3 spells CASRSQGAGQETQYF. The CDR3 nucleotides are TGTGCCAGCAGATCGCAGGGGGCTGGACAAGAGACCCAGTACTTC. This sequence joins TRBV7-9 and TRBJ2-5; 8 nucleotides line up with TRBD1. Germline CDR1 and CDR2: SEHNR and FQNEAQ (reference sequence). V dropped 6 bases and J dropped 2; count of bases not matched to a gene: 8. The CDR3 runs 15 residues.

This chain connects TRBV9 to TRBJ2-2, with TRBD1 identical over 12 bases. Losses at the gene ends were 3 bases for V and 3 bases for J; bases not matched to a gene: 9. CDR1 and CDR2 (germline): SGDLS, YYNGEE. The CDR3 is 18 amino acids. Here the CDR3 DNA reads TGTGCCAGCAGCGCCCGATCCGGGACAGGGGGCGACACCGGGGAGCTGTTTTTT. Translation gives CASSARSGTGGDTGELFF.